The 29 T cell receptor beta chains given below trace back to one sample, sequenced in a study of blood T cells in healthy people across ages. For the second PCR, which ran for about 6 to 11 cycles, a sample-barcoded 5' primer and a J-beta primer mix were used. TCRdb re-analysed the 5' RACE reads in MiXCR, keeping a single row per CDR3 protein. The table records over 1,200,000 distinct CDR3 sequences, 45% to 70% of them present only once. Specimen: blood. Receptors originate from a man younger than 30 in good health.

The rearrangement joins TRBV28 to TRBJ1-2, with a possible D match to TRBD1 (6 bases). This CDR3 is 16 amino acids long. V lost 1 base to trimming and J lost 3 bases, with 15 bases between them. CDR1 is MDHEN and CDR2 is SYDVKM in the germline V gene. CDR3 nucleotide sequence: TGTGCCAGCAGTTTATACCCTACAGGGCGGGACTATGGCTACACCTTC. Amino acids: CASSLYPTGRDYGYTF.

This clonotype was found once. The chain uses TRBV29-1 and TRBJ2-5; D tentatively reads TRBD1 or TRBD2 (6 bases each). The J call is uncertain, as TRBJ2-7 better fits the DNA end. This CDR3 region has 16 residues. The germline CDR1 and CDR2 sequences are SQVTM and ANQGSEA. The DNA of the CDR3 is TGCAGCGTTGCGGGGGTCGGAGGGGGAACGTTATCCGAGCAGTACTTC. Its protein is CSVAGVGGGTLSEQYF.

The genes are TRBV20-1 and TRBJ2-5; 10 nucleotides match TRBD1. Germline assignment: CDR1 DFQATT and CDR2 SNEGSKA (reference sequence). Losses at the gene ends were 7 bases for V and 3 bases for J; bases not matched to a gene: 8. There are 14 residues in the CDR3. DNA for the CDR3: TGCAGTGGCATTAGGGGACAGGGGAAAGAGACCCAGTACTTC. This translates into CSGIRGQGKETQYF.

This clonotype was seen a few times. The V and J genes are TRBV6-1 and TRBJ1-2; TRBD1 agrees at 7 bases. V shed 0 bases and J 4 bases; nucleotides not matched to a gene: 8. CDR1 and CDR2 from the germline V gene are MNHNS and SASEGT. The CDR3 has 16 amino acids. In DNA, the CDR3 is TGTGCCAGCAGTGAAGCCCCGACAGGGAATATCTATGGCTACACCTTC. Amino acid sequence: CASSEAPTGNIYGYTF.

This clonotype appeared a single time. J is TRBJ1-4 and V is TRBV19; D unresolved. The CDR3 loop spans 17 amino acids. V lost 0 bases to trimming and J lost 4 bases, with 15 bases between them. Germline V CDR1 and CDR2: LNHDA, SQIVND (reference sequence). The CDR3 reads CASSIEVWRDRNEKLFF. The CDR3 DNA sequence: TGTGCCAGTAGTATAGAAGTATGGCGTGACCGTAATGAAAAACTGTTTTTT.

CDR3 bases: TGTGCCAGCAGCCTCGGTACCAGACAGGGGGCGCGAAATTATGGCTACACCTTC. This gives the protein CASSLGTRQGARNYGYTF. This chain joins TRBV14 and TRBJ1-2; 10 bases are a match to TRBD1. CDR1 is SGHDN and CDR2 is FVKESK in the germline V gene. The CDR3 length is 18 residues. Germline trimming cut 4 bases from V and 5 bases from J; bases unmatched to any gene: 16. Looking up the rest from reference TRBV14 and TRBJ1-2 gives the full variable domain: EAGVTQFPSHSVIEKGQTVTLRCDPISGHDNLYWYRRVMGKEIKFLLHFVKESKQDESGMPNNRFLAERTGGTYSTLKVQPAELEDSGVYFCASSLGTRQGARNYGYTFGSGTRLTVV.

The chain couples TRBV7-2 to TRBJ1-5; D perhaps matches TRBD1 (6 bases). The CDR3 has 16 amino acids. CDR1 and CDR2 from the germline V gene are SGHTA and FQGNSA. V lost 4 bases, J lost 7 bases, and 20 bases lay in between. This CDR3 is CASSSSPGQRGQPQHF. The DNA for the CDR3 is TGTGCCAGCAGCTCTTCTCCGGGACAAAGGGGACAGCCCCAGCATTTT.

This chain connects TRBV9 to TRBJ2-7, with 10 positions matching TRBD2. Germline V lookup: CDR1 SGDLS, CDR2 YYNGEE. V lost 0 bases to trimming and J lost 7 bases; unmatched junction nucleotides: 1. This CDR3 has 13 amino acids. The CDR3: CASSVGTSGEQYF. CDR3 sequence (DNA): TGTGCCAGCAGCGTAGGGACTAGCGGTGAGCAGTACTTC.

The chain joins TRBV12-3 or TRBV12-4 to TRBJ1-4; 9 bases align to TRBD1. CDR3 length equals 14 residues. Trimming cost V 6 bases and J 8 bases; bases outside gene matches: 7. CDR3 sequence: CASSRTGEYEKLFF. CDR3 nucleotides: TGTGCCAGCAGCCGGACAGGGGAGTACGAAAAACTGTTTTTT.

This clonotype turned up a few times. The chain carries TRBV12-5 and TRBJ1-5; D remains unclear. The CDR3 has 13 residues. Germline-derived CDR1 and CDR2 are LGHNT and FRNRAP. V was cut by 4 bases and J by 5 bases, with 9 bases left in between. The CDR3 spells CASGSGRDQPQHF. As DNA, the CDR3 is TGTGCTAGTGGTTCCGGGCGGGATCAGCCCCAGCATTTT.

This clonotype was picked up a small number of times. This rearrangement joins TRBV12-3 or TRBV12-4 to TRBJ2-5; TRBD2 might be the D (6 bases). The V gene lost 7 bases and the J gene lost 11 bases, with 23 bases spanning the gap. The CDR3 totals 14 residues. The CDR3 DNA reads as TGTGCCAGCACCCTGGACTACCCTACGGATGAGCAGTACTTC. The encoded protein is CASTLDYPTDEQYF.

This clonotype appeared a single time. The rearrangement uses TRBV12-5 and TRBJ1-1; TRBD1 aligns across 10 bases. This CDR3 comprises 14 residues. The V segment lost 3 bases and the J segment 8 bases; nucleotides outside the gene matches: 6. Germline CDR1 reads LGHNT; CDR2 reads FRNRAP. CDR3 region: CASGFPDRGQEAFF. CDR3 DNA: TGTGCTAGTGGTTTCCCTGACAGGGGGCAGGAAGCTTTCTTT.

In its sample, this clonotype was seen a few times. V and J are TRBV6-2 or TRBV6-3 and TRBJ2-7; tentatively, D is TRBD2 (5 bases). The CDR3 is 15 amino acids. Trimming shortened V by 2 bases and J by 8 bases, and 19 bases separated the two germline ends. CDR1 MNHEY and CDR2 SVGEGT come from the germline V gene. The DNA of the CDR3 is TGTGCCAGCAGTTACGGCGCGAGCGGATCCCCTCAGCAGTACTTC. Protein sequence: CASSYGASGSPQQYF.

The CDR3 bases are TGTGCCAGCGTGGACAGGGGTGTTTACGAGCAGTACTTC. It is translated as CASVDRGVYEQYF. This chain connects TRBV2 to TRBJ2-7, with TRBD1 identical over 9 bases. The J segment lost 4 bases and the V segment lost 8 bases, leaving 6 bases of the junction unmatched. Per the germline V gene, CDR1 is SNHLY and CDR2 is FYNNEI. The CDR3 contains 13 residues. Full variable domain (missing parts from reference TRBV2 and TRBJ2-7): EPEVTQTPSHQVTQMGQEVILRCVPISNHLYFYWYRQILGQKVEFLVSFYNNEISEKSEIFDDQFSVERPDGSNFTLKIRSTKLEDSAMYFCASVDRGVYEQYFGPGTRLTVT.

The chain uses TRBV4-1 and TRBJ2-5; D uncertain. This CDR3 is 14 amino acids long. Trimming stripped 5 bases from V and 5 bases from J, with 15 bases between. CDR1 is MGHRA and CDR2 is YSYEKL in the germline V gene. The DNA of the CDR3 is TGCGCCAGCAGCTCCACCCTTAGTCTTGAGACCCAGTACTTC. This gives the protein CASSSTLSLETQYF.

The CDR3 sequence is CASRFDQGSRGYTF. CDR3 DNA sequence: TGCGCCAGCAGGTTCGACCAGGGGAGTCGTGGCTACACCTTC. The chain is built from TRBV4-1 and TRBJ1-2; tentatively, D is TRBD1 (6 bases). V was pared by 6 bases and J by 7 bases, with 18 bases between. This CDR3 contains 14 residues. The germline V gene encodes CDR1 MGHRA and CDR2 YSYEKL.

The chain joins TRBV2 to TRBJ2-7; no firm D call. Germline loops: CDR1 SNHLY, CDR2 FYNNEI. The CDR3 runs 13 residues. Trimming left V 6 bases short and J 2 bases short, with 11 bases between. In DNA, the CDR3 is TGTGCCAGCAGCGCCTTAGACGCCTACGAGCAGTACTTC. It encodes CASSALDAYEQYF.

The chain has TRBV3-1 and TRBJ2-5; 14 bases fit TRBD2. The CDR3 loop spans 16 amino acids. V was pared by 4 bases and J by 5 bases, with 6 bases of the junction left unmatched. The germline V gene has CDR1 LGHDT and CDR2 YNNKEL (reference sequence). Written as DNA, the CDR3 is TGTGCCAGCAGCCCCGGACTAGCGGGAGGCTCGGAGACCCAGTACTTC. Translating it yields CASSPGLAGGSETQYF.

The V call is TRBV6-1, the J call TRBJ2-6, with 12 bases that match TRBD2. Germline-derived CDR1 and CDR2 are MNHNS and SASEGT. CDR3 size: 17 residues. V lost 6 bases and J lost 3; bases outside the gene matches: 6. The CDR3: CASSQLAGGFGANVLTF. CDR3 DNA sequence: TGTGCCAGCAGCCAACTAGCGGGAGGTTTTGGGGCCAACGTCCTGACTTTC.

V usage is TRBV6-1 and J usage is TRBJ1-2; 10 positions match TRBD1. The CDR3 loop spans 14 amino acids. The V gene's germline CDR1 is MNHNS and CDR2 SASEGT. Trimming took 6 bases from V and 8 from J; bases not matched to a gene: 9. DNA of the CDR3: TGTGCCAGCAGAAACAGACAGGGGGCGCGGGGCTACACCTTC. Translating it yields CASRNRQGARGYTF.

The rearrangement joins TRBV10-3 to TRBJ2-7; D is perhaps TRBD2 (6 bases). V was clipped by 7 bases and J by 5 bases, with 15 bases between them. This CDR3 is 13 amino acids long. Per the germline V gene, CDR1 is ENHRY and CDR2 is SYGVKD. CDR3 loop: CAITRQAGNEQYF. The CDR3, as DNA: TGTGCCATCACAAGGCAGGCGGGGAACGAGCAGTACTTC.

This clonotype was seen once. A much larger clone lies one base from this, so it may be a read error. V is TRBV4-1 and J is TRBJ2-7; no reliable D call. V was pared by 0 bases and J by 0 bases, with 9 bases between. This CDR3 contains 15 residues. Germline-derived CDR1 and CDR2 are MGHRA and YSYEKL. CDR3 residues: CASSQEGRTSYEQYF. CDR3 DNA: TGCGCCAGCAGCCAAGAAGGACGGACCTCCTACGAGCAGTACTTC.

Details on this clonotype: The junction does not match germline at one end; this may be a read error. The CDR3 DNA follows: TGCACCAGCAGCCCTATAGCGGGGGGCCCCTCCGAGCAGTACTTC. Protein product: CTSSPIAGGPSEQYF. The rearrangement joins TRBV4-3 to TRBJ2-7, with 10 positions matching TRBD2. CDR1 and CDR2 from the germline V gene are LGHNA and YSLEER. CDR3 length: 15 amino acids.

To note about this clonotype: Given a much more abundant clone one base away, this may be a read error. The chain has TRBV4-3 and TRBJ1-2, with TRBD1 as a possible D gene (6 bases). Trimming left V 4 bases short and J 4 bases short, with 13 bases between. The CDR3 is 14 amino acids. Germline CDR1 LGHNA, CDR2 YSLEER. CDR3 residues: CASSLLGGSYGYTF. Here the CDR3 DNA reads TGCGCCAGCAGCCTCTTAGGGGGTAGCTATGGCTACACCTTC.

CDR3 DNA: TGCGCCAGCAGCCAACTGGCGGCGAGCTTAGATACGCAGTATTTT. This codes for CASSQLAASLDTQYF. This sequence joins TRBV4-1 and TRBJ2-3; unclear D gene. The CDR3 is 15 amino acids. V shed 2 bases and J shed 5 bases, with 14 bases lying between them. The germline V gene has CDR1 MGHRA and CDR2 YSYEKL.

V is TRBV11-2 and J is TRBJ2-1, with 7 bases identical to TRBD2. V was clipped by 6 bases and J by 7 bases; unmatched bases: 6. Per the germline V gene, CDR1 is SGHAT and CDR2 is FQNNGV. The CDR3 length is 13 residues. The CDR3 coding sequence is TGTGCCAGCAGGCCGGGACTACAAAATGAGCAGTTCTTC. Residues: CASRPGLQNEQFF.

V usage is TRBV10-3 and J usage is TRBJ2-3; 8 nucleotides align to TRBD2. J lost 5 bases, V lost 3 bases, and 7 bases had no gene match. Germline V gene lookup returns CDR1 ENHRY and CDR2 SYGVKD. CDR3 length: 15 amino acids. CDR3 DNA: TGTGCCATCAGTGACCTCGGGGGGGCCGGAGATACGCAGTATTTT. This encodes CAISDLGGAGDTQYF.

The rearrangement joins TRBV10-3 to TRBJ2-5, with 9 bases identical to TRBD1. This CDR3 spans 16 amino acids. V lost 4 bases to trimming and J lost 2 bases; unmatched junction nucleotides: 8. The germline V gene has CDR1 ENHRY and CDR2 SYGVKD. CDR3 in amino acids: CAISAPGQGTQETQYF. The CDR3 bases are TGTGCCATCAGTGCCCCGGGACAGGGTACACAAGAGACCCAGTACTTC.

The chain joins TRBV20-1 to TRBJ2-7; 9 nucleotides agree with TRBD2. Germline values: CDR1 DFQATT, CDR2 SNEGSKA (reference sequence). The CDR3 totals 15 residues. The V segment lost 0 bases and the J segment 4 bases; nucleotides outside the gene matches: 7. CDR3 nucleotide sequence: TGCAGTGCTAGAGATGCGCCTAGCGGGAATTACGAGCAGTACTTC. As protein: CSARDAPSGNYEQYF.